This T cell receptor beta chain was recovered during a study of Graves' ophthalmopathy and Graves' hyperthyroidism. CDR1 is WSHSY and CDR2 is SAAADI in the germline V gene. The CDR3 contains 14 residues. The V end was cut by 4 bases, the J end by 3 bases, with 13 bases between. At least ten counts were recorded for this clonotype. Its antigen is not identified. Study-level findings and limits: Ophthalmopathy versus stable hyperthyroidism: 13-signature model gave around 86% sensitivity, roughly 81% specificity.

TCR beta CDR3 regions were amplified from RNA transcripts. HTBI primers served in a first-round RT-PCR, which a second-round multiplex PCR followed. TCRdb itself ran the multiplex PCR reads through MiXCR, one entry per CDR3 protein. This table holds 600,000 to 650,000 distinct CDR3 sequences, roughly 20% found once. Hyperthyroidism was new, under 2 months, in patients aged 18 to 65. Additional autoimmune diseases, uncontrolled infections, pregnancy or lactation disqualified patients. Diagnostic conclusions were grounded in clinical symptoms, serum thyroxine, TRAb, thyroid ultrasound and orbital computed tomography.

This clonotype was obtained from a woman under 30 with stable Graves' hyperthyroidism. Some clones in this sample may be carry-over from other donors' samples. This rearrangement joins TRBV10-2 to TRBJ2-7; TRBD1 is a possible D gene (5 bases). The sequencing sample was made of peripheral blood. CDR3 residues: CASSASTGDYEQYF. The CDR3 DNA is TGCGCCAGCAGTGCCAGTACAGGAGACTACGAGCAGTACTTC.